This TCR beta chain was obtained from a study of metastatic and nonmetastatic thyroid tumors. In this sample, this clone turned up many times. Other DNA variants within this sample encode the same CDR3. No patient received treatment before thyroid surgery. The V gene lost 2 bases and the J gene lost 0 bases, with 11 bases spanning the gap. The germline V gene encodes CDR1 LGHDT and CDR2 YNNKEL (reference sequence). CDR3 length equals 17 residues. In the study's own analysis: A classifier for distant metastasis in papillary thyroid cancer was constructed using CDR3 differences observed across clinicopathological groups. TCRdb re-clonotyped the PCR reads through MiXCR. TCRdb's processing, not the authors' own work, is the source of the V and J calls. The table includes fewer than 30,000 clones, 20% detected once.

This receptor was obtained from a male donor with papillary thyroid cancer or a benign thyroid nodule (not recorded which). Some clones in this sample may be carry-over from other donors' samples. The sequenced sample was blood. V and J are TRBV3-1 and TRBJ1-6; D remains ambiguous. CDR3 residues: CASSQIYGSSYNSPLHF. CDR3 nucleotide sequence: TGTGCCAGCAGCCAAATATACGGGAGCTCCTATAATTCACCCCTCCACTTT. Complete variable domain (other parts from reference TRBV3-1 and TRBJ1-6): DTAVSQTPKYLVTQMGNDKSIKCEQNLGHDTMYWYKQDSKKFLKIMFSYNNKELIINETVPNRFSPKSPDKAHLNLHINSLELGDSAVYFCASSQIYGSSYNSPLHFGNGTRLTVT.